The rows below give T cell receptor beta chains drawn from one sample of a study of neoadjuvant anti-PD-1 for oral cavity cancer. This table comes from immunoSEQ multiplex PCR, and its TCRdb copy is limited to in-frame clones, with some not included. The sample shows tens of thousands of clones, 26% of them seen only once. Sequenced here: tumor tissue, sampled after nivolumab (anti-PD-1) treatment. The receptors were sampled from a person aged 35 to 85 with oral cavity squamous cell carcinoma. The CDR3 runs from the conserved cysteine through the conserved F or W. The order of the fields is clone size, J gene, D gene, V gene, CDR3 DNA, CDR3 protein. The D gene is left open where the match is weak. Clone size is stated in some rows and not others, as once, few, many or a class when expanded.

NA,TRBJ2-4,TRBD2,TRBV11-2,TGTGCCAGCAGCTCCAGGACTAGCGGGAGGCAAGGAAACATTCAGTACTTC,CASSSRTSGRQGNIQYF
few,TRBJ2-7,TRBD2,TRBV5-8,TGTGCCAGCAGCGCAAGCGGGGTAGCCTCCTACGAGCAGTACTTC,CASSASGVASYEQYF
NA,TRBJ2-1,TRBD2,TRBV7-3,TGTGCCAGCAGCCCAGGGACTAGCGGGGTGGGAAATGAGCAGTTCTTC,CASSPGTSGVGNEQFF
NA,TRBJ2-1,NA,TRBV5-4,TGTGCCAGCGACGGGGGCTCCTACAATGAGCAGTTCTTC,CASDGGSYNEQFF
once,TRBJ2-2,TRBD2,TRBV5-1,TGCGCCAGCAGCACCGGAACTAGCGGGAGGAACACCGGGGAGCTGTTTTTT,CASSTGTSGRNTGELFF
NA,TRBJ2-3,TRBD2,TRBV14,TGTGCCAGCAGCCAACAGACTAGCTGGTCAGATACGCAGTATTTT,CASSQQTSWSDTQYF
few,TRBJ1-2,NA,TRBV14,TGTGCCAGCAGCCAAGAGTCCAACAGACGCTACACCTTC,CASSQESNRRYTF
few,TRBJ1-5,NA,TRBV4-1,TGCGCCAGCAGCCAAGCCCGGAGGGGGCCCCAGCATTTT,CASSQARRGPQHF
NA,TRBJ1-5,NA,TRBV15,TGTGCCACCAGCACAACAGGGACCTTGAATCAGCCCCAGCATTTT,CATSTTGTLNQPQHF
few,TRBJ1-4,NA,TRBV20-1,TGCAGTGCTAGAGAAGAAAAACTGTTTTTT,CSAREEKLFF
NA,TRBJ2-5,NA,TRBV9,TGTGCCAGCAGCCCCGGGACCGACTTAAAGACCCAGTACTTC,CASSPGTDLKTQYF
NA,TRBJ2-7,TRBD2,TRBV27,TGTGCCAGCAGTTCTCTAGCGGGAGGGCCCTACGAGCAGTACTTC,CASSSLAGGPYEQYF
NA,TRBJ2-1,TRBD2,TRBV19,TGTGCCAGCGGCGGGCAAGGGACTAGCCGACACAATGAGCAGTTCTTC,CASGGQGTSRHNEQFF
once,TRBJ2-7,NA,TRBV28,TGTGCCAGCAGCTACCGGTTCTCCGCCCCTTCTTCCCCCTACGAGCAGTACTTC,CASSYRFSAPSSPYEQYF
few,TRBJ1-1,NA,TRBV25-1,TGTGCCAGCAGTGGTCGGGTTGAGGGAACTGAAGCTTTCTTT,CASSGRVEGTEAFF
once,TRBJ2-7,NA,TRBV5-1,TGCGCCAGCAGCTTTAACTACGAGCAGTACTTC,CASSFNYEQYF
once,TRBJ2-1,TRBD1,TRBV5-1,TGCGCCAGCAGCATTGACAGGGGACCCTACAATGAGCAGTTCTTC,CASSIDRGPYNEQFF
NA,TRBJ2-2,NA,TRBV7-3,TGTGCCAGCAGCGCGCATGGGCTTCACAGGGACACCGGGGAGCTGTTTTTT,CASSAHGLHRDTGELFF
NA,TRBJ1-1,NA,TRBV11-2,TGTGCCAGCAGCTTAGGCAGGAGCTCGAACACTGAAGCTTTCTTT,CASSLGRSSNTEAFF
NA,TRBJ2-3,TRBD2,TRBV5-1,TGCGCCAGCAGCTTGTTTGCAGCGGGGGGACGGGAAGGAGATACGCAGTATTTT,CASSLFAAGGREGDTQYF
few,TRBJ2-5,NA,TRBV10-1,TGCGCCAGACTTCACGCGGGGCGACCGCTGCAAGAGACCCAGTACTTC,CARLHAGRPLQETQYF
medium-sized,TRBJ2-3,NA,TRBV9,TGTGCCAGCAGCCCCCGAGTTGGGCGCAACACAGATACGCAGTATTTT,CASSPRVGRNTDTQYF
few,TRBJ2-3,NA,TRBV6-5,TGTGCCAGCAGCCTCGTTACTCCCGGCACAGATACGCAGTATTTT,CASSLVTPGTDTQYF
NA,TRBJ2-3,NA,TRBV5-1,TGCGCCAGCAGCGTAGGAGGATCAGATACGCAGTATTTT,CASSVGGSDTQYF
few,TRBJ2-7,TRBD1,TRBV28,TGTGCCAGCAGTTTGACGGGACAGGGGGCCAGCGAGCAGTACTTC,CASSLTGQGASEQYF
NA,TRBJ1-2,NA,TRBV11-2,TGTGCCAGCAGCTTAGTCACTCACGGACACCCGCAGGGCTACACCTTC,CASSLVTHGHPQGYTF
NA,TRBJ1-5,NA,TRBV6-5,TGTGCCAGCAGCCCGCAATGGGCCCGTGATCAGCCCCAGCATTTT,CASSPQWARDQPQHF
many,TRBJ1-2,NA,TRBV6-6,TGTGCCACCCCCCGGCGTGGAGGGAACTCCTATGGCTACACCTTC,CATPRRGGNSYGYTF
NA,TRBJ2-5,TRBD1,TRBV11-2,TGTGCCAGCAGCCAGGACAGGGCGGCGGAGACCCAGTACTTC,CASSQDRAAETQYF
NA,TRBJ2-7,TRBD2,TRBV2,TGTGCCAGCTCCTTGACTAGCGGGAGTGGGTACGAGCAGTACTTC,CASSLTSGSGYEQYF
NA,TRBJ2-5,TRBD1,TRBV5-1,TGCGCCAGCAGGACAGGGCACAGCGAGACCCAGTACTTC,CASRTGHSETQYF
few,TRBJ2-3,NA,TRBV5-6,TGTGCCAGCAGCTTGGAAAAGGGATCAGATACGCAGTATTTT,CASSLEKGSDTQYF
few,TRBJ1-3,NA,TRBV15,TGTGCCACCAGCAGAGACGGGAACTCTGGAAACACCATATATTTT,CATSRDGNSGNTIYF
few,TRBJ2-7,TRBD2,TRBV10-3,TGTGCCATCAGTGATACTAGCGGCCTTAGCTCCTACGAGCAGTACTTC,CAISDTSGLSSYEQYF
few,TRBJ1-2,NA,TRBV18,TGTGCCAGCTCACCAGGGGGCTCGAACTATGGCTACACCTTC,CASSPGGSNYGYTF
NA,TRBJ1-4,TRBD1,TRBV5-4,TGTGCCAGCAGCGCGGGACAGAATAATGAAAAACTGTTTTTT,CASSAGQNNEKLFF
NA,TRBJ2-5,NA,TRBV5-1,TGCGCCAGCAGCTTGGCCGGAGCCCCCACAAAAGAGACCCAGTACTTC,CASSLAGAPTKETQYF
few,TRBJ1-2,NA,TRBV19,TGTGCCAGTACTCGGGGGGCGTACCTAGGCTACGGCTACACCTTC,CASTRGAYLGYGYTF
NA,TRBJ2-2,NA,TRBV28,TGTGCCAGCAGTTTTGGGGGGTTCACCGGGGAGCTGTTTTTT,CASSFGGFTGELFF
NA,TRBJ1-1,TRBD1,TRBV27,TGTGCCAGCAGTTTAGCTAGGACAGGGAGGCACACTGAAGCTTTCTTT,CASSLARTGRHTEAFF
NA,TRBJ1-1,TRBD1,TRBV9,TGTGCCAGCAGCGTAGACGGAGGTACAGGGGGCACTGAAGCTTTCTTT,CASSVDGGTGGTEAFF
NA,TRBJ1-6,TRBD1,TRBV7-2,TGTGCCAGCAGCTTAGGTGACAGGGGGACCTCACCCCTCCACTTT,CASSLGDRGTSPLHF
NA,TRBJ2-5,NA,TRBV7-6,TGTGCCAGCAGCGGCTGGGACGGCGAGACCCAGTACTTC,CASSGWDGETQYF
few,TRBJ1-5,NA,TRBV9,TGTGCCAGCAGCGTAGAGGGCGTCATGAATCAGCCCCAGCATTTT,CASSVEGVMNQPQHF
NA,TRBJ2-2,TRBD1,TRBV19,TGTGCCAGTAGTATGGGGACAGGGACAGTTACCGGGGAGCTGTTTTTT,CASSMGTGTVTGELFF
NA,TRBJ2-7,NA,TRBV11-2,TGTGCCAGCAGCCTCCCCCCAGGGGGACTTCTCGAGCAGTACTTC,CASSLPPGGLLEQYF
NA,TRBJ1-1,TRBD1,TRBV11-2,TGTGCCAGCAGCTCAGGACAGGTTCTGAACACTGAAGCTTTCTTT,CASSSGQVLNTEAFF
NA,TRBJ1-6,NA,TRBV11-2,TGTGCCAGCAGCTTACGTAGCAGATCACCCCTCCACTTT,CASSLRSRSPLHF
NA,TRBJ1-6,NA,TRBV19,TGTGCCAGTACTAACAGGGTTTATTCACCCCTCCACTTT,CASTNRVYSPLHF
few,TRBJ2-1,NA,TRBV4-2,TGTGCCAGCAGCCTCCAGGGCCCCTCCTACAATGAGCAGTTCTTC,CASSLQGPSYNEQFF
NA,TRBJ2-1,TRBD2,TRBV15,TGTGCCACCAGCAGAGATTTGGGAAGCGGGAGGGGTGAGCAGTTCTTC,CATSRDLGSGRGEQFF
few,TRBJ2-3,NA,TRBV27,TGTGCCAGCAGTCAACTAGGAACAGATACGCAGTATTTT,CASSQLGTDTQYF
NA,TRBJ2-2,TRBD2,TRBV7-8,TGTGCCAGCAGCTTAAGGAGGACTAGCGGGAGGGCCGACGGGGAGCTGTTTTTT,CASSLRRTSGRADGELFF
NA,TRBJ2-7,NA,TRBV7-2,TGTGCCAGCAGCTTAGTGGAGCTAGCGAGCTCCTACGAGCAGTACTTC,CASSLVELASSYEQYF
NA,TRBJ2-7,NA,TRBV7-3,TGTGCCAGCAGCTTAGTCCCAGGGGACTACGAGCAGTACTTC,CASSLVPGDYEQYF